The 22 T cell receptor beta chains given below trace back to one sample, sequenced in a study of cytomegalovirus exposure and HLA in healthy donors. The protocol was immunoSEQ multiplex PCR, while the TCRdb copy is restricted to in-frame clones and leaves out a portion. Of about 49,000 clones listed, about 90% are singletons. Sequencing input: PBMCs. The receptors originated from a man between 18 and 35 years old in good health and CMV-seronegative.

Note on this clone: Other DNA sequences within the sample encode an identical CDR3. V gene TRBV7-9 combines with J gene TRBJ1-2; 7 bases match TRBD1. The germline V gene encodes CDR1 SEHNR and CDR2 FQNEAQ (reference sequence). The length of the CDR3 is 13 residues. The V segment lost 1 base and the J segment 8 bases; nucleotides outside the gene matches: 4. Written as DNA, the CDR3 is TGTGCCAGCAGCTTAGGACAGGGCGGCGGCTACACCTTC. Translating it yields CASSLGQGGGYTF.

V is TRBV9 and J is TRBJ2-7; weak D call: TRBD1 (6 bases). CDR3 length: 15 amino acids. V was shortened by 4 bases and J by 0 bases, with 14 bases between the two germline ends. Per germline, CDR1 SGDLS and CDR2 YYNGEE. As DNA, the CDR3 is TGTGCCAGCAGCCCGCTTGGGGACAACTCCTACGAGCAGTACTTC. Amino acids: CASSPLGDNSYEQYF. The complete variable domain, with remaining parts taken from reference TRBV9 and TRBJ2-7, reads DSGVTQTPKHLITATGQRVTLRCSPRSGDLSVYWYQQSLDQGLQFLIQYYNGEERAKGNILERFSAQQFPDLHSELNLSSLELGDSALYFCASSPLGDNSYEQYFGPGTRLTVT.

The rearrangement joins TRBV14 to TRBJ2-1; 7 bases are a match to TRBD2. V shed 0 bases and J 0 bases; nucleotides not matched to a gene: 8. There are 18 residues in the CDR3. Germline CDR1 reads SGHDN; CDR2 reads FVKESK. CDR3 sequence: CASSQDSGLGVSYNEQFF. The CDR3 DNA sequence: TGTGCCAGCAGCCAAGATTCCGGACTAGGGGTCTCCTACAATGAGCAGTTCTTC.

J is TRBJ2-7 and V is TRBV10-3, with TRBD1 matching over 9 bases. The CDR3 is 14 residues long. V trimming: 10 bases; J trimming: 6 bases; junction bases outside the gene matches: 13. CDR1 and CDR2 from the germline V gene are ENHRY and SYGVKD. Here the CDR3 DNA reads TGTGCCACCCTACCGTGGGACAGGGCCCTCGAGCAGTACTTC. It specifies CATLPWDRALEQYF.

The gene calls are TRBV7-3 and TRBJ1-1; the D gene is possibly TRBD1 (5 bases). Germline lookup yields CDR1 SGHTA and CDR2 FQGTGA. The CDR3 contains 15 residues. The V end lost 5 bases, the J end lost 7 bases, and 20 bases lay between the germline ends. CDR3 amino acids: CASSPGRGEEGEAFF. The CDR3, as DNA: TGTGCCAGCAGCCCGGGACGGGGGGAGGAAGGTGAAGCTTTCTTT.

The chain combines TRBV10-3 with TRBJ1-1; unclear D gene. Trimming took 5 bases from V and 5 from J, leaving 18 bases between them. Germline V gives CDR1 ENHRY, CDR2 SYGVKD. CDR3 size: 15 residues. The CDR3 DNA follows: TGTGCCATCAGTAAGACGGGTTCCTCAGAGACTGAAGCTTTCTTT. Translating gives CAISKTGSSETEAFF.

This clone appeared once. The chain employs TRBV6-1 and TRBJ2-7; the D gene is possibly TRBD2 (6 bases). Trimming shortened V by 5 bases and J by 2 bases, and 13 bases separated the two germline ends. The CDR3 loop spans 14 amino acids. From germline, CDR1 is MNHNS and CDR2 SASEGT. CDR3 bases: TGTGCCAGCAGTCATCTAGCGAAAACCTACGAGCAGTACTTC. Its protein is CASSHLAKTYEQYF.

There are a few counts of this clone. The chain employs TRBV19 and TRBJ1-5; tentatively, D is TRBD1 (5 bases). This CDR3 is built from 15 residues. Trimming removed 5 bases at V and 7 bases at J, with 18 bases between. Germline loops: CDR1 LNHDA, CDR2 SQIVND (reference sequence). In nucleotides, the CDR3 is TGTGCCAGTAGTCCCTTGCGGGGGAGGGAGCAGCCCCAGCATTTT. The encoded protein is CASSPLRGREQPQHF. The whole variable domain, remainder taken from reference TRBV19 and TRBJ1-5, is DGGITQSPKYLFRKEGQNVTLSCEQNLNHDAMYWYRQDPGQGLRLIYYSQIVNDFQKGDIAEGYSVSREKKESFPLTVTSAQKNPTAFYLCASSPLRGREQPQHFGDGTRLSIL.

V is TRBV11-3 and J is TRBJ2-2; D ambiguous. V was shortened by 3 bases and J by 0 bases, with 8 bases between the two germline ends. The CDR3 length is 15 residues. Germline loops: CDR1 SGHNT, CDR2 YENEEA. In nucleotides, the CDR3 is TGTGCCAGCAGCTTCCGGTCCGCGAACACCGGGGAGCTGTTTTTT. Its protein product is CASSFRSANTGELFF.

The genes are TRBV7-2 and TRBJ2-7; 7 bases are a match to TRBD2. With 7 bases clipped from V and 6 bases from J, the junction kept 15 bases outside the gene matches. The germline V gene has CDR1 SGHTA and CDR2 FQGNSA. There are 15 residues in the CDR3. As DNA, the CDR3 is TGTGCCAGCACCTTCGGCGGGGCGGGAGCCATCGAGCAGTACTTC. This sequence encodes CASTFGGAGAIEQYF.

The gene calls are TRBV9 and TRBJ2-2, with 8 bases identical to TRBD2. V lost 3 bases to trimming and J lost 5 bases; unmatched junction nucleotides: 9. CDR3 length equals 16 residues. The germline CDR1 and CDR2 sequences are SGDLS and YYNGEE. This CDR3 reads CASSAPHGRGTGELFF. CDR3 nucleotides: TGTGCCAGCAGCGCACCCCACGGGAGGGGGACCGGGGAGCTGTTTTTT.

CDR3 in amino acids: CASSFLISSYNEQFF. CDR3 bases: TGTGCCAGCAGCTTCCTTATCAGCTCCTACAATGAGCAGTTCTTC. V is TRBV5-6 and J is TRBJ2-1; the D is unclear. The CDR3 is 15 amino acids. The V end lost 2 bases, the J end lost 0 bases, and 9 bases lay between the germline ends. Germline assignment: CDR1 SGHDT and CDR2 YYEEEE. The full variable domain, its missing parts supplied by reference TRBV5-6 and TRBJ2-1, is DAGVTQSPTHLIKTRGQQVTLRCSPKSGHDTVSWYQQALGQGPQFIFQYYEEEERQRGNFPDRFSGHQFPNYSSELNVNALLLGDSALYLCASSFLISSYNEQFFGPGTRLTVL.

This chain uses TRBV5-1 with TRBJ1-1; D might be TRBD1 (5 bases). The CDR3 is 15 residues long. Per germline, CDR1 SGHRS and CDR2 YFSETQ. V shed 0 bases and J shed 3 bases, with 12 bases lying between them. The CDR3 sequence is CASSLGLGGDTEAFF. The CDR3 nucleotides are TGCGCCAGCAGCTTGGGGCTGGGAGGGGACACTGAAGCTTTCTTT.

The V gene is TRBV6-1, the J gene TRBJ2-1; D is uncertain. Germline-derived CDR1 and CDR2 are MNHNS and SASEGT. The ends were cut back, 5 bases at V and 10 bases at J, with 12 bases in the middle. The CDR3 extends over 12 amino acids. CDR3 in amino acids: CASSRLTMEQFF. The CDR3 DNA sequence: TGTGCCAGCAGTCGCTTAACAATGGAGCAGTTCTTC.

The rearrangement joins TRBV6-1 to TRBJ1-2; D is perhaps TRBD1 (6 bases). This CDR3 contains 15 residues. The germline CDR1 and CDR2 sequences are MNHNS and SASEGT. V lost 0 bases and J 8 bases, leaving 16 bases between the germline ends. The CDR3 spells CASSEAGQGLRGYTF. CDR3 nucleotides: TGTGCCAGCAGTGAAGCGGGGCAGGGGTTGAGGGGCTACACCTTC.

This chain's CDR3 is CASSPSLGGLMETQYF. CDR3 coding DNA: TGTGCCAGCAGTCCTTCCCTAGGAGGGCTAATGGAGACCCAGTACTTC. The rearrangement joins TRBV28 to TRBJ2-5; tentatively, D is TRBD2 (6 bases). V shed 5 bases and J shed 5 bases, with 21 bases lying between them. This CDR3 is 16 amino acids long. Germline V lookup: CDR1 MDHEN, CDR2 SYDVKM.

CDR3 sequence reads: CASSEISRTEAFF. The CDR3 DNA reads TGTGCCAGCAGTGAGATTAGTCGCACTGAAGCTTTCTTT. The gene calls are TRBV25-1 and TRBJ1-1; D is ambiguous. Germline V gene lookup returns CDR1 MGHDK and CDR2 SYGVNS. V was trimmed by 3 bases and J by 4 bases, leaving 9 bases between them. The length of the CDR3 is 13 residues.

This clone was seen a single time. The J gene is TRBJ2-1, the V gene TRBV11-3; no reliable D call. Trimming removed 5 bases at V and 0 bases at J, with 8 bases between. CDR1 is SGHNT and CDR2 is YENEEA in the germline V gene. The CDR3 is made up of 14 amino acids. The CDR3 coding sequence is TGTGCCAGCAGCCCTTTGAGCTCCTACAATGAGCAGTTCTTC. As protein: CASSPLSSYNEQFF.

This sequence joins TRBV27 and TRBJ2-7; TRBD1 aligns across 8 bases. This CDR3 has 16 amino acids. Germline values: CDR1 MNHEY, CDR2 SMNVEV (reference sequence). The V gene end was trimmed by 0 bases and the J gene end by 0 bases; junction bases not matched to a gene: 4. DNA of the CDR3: TGTGCCAGCAGTTTATCAGGACAGGGTGGCTCCTACGAGCAGTACTTC. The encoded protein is CASSLSGQGGSYEQYF.

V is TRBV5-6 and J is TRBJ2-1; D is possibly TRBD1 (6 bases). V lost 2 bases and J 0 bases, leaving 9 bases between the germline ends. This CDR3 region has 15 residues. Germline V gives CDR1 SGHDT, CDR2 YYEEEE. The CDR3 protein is CASSFRDTSYNEQFF. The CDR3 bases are TGTGCCAGCAGCTTCCGGGACACCTCCTACAATGAGCAGTTCTTC.

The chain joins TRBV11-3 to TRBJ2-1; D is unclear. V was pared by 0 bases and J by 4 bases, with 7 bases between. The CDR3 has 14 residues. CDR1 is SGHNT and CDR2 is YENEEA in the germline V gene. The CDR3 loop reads CASSLDPPYNEQFF. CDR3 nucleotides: TGTGCCAGCAGCTTAGACCCCCCATACAATGAGCAGTTCTTC.

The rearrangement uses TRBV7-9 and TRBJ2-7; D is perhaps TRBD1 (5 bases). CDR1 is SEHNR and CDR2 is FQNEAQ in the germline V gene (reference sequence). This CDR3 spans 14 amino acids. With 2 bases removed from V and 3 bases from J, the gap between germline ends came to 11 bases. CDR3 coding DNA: TGTGCCAGCAGCTTAAAGGGGAATGGCTACGAGCAGTACTTC. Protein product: CASSLKGNGYEQYF.